This T cell receptor beta chain came from a study of T cell responses to AZD1222 COVID-19 vaccine. TCRdb keeps only in-frame clones here, not all; method: immunoSEQ multiplex PCR. The repertoire holds 90,000 to 110,000 clones, 88% seen once, with about 9.1% in the top ten. CDR1 is SGHRS, CDR2 YFSETQ, per germline. The CDR3 is 15 amino acids. Germline trimming cut 0 bases from V and 7 bases from J; bases unmatched to any gene: 4. Study-level results: The repertoires were collected only after the peak T cell response.

In regard to this clone: Its antigen is not identified.

The specimen was peripheral blood, collected on day 0 of AZD1222 vaccination. This clonotype was sampled from an adult in good health. The chain uses TRBV5-1 and TRBJ2-1, with 10 bases identical to TRBD2. Here the CDR3 reads CASSLVAGGRNEQFF. The CDR3 nucleotides are TGCGCCAGCAGCTTGGTAGCGGGAGGACGGAATGAGCAGTTCTTC.